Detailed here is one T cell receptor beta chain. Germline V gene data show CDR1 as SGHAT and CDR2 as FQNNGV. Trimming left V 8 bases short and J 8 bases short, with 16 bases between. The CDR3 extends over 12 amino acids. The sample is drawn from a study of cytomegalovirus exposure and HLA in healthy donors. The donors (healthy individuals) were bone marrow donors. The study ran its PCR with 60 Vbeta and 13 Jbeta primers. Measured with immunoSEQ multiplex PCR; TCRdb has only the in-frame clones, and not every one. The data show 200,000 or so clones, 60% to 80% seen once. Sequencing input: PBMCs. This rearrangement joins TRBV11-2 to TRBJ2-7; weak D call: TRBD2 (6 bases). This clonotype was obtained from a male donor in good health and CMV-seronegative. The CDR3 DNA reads TGTGCCAGCGAAATCGGGGGTACGAAGCAGTACTTC. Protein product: CASEIGGTKQYF.